The 13 T cell receptor beta chains in this list originate from one sample, sequenced in a study of early T cells in non-severe SARS-CoV-2 infection (dated by TCRdb to about 2021). The library was made by 5' RACE. TCRdb lists the instrument as NextSeq 500. In-frame beta chains were kept once TCRdb had trimmed the public reads at Q25 with fastp and called clones with MiXCR. For every CDR3 protein sequence, its rows merge into one entry that carries the most common genes and DNA. Present in this sample are approximately 98,000 distinct CDR3 sequences, roughly 12% of which were seen just once. The biggest ten clones account for around 2.9% of the sample. Sequencing used whole blood. These receptors were taken from an adult who was a healthcare worker with PCR-confirmed SARS-CoV-2 infection or an uninfected control (not recorded which).

This clonotype has more than one count but fewer than ten. V is TRBV29-1 and J is TRBJ1-1; 10 nucleotides align to TRBD1. The CDR3 consists of 14 residues. CDR1 is SQVTM, CDR2 ANQGSEA, per germline. The junction had 7 bases not matched to a gene; V was cut back by 5 bases and J by 4 bases. DNA of the CDR3: TGCAGCGTTCTCCGGACAGGGGGACTCACTGAAGCTTTCTTT. Translated, it gives CSVLRTGGLTEAFF.

This clonotype was picked up many times. This chain links TRBV12-3 or TRBV12-4 with TRBJ2-1, with 8 bases that match TRBD2. J was trimmed by 7 bases and V by 3 bases; bases with no gene match: 8. The CDR3 is 15 residues long. This CDR3 reads CASSLAGLAMNEQFF. In nucleotides, the CDR3 is TGTGCCAGCAGTTTGGCCGGACTAGCAATGAATGAGCAGTTCTTC.

The table lists this clonotype with many counts. V gene TRBV29-1 combines with J gene TRBJ2-1; 8 bases match TRBD1. Germline V gene data show CDR1 as SQVTM and CDR2 as ANQGSEA. The CDR3 has 11 amino acids. The ends lost 7 bases at V and 15 bases at J; junction bases unmatched: 11. CDR3 amino acids: CSAQGQGRLFF. CDR3 nucleotides: TGCAGCGCACAAGGACAGGGCAGGCTGTTCTTC.

The chain joins TRBV28 to TRBJ1-6; 8 nucleotides agree with TRBD1. CDR1 is MDHEN and CDR2 is SYDVKM in the germline V gene. This CDR3 is 17 amino acids long. V gave up 5 bases and J gave up 3 bases; unmatched junction bases: 9. For the CDR3, the DNA is TGTGCCAGCAGTCTAAAGACCGGGACAGGCTATAATTCACCCCTCCACTTT. This sequence encodes CASSLKTGTGYNSPLHF.

The chain's CDR3 is CASSAQGDGYTF. In DNA form, the CDR3 reads TGTGCCAGCAGTGCACAGGGGGACGGCTACACCTTC. The J gene is TRBJ1-2, the V gene TRBV2; 8 bases agree with TRBD1. J was trimmed by 8 bases and V by 4 bases; bases with no gene match: 3. In germline, CDR1 is SNHLY, CDR2 FYNNEI. There are 12 residues in the CDR3.

The sample holds many counts of this clonotype. The chain links TRBV7-2 to TRBJ2-1, with D tentatively TRBD1 or TRBD2 (5 bases each). Germline assignment: CDR1 SGHTA and CDR2 FQGNSA. Trimming shortened V by 3 bases and J by 5 bases, and 17 bases separated the two germline ends. The CDR3 runs to 16 residues. CDR3 DNA sequence: TGTGCCAGCAGCTTGGGCTCGGGACCCCTTGACAATGAGCAGTTCTTC. It encodes CASSLGSGPLDNEQFF.

This clonotype was seen repeatedly, ten times or more. The chain is built from TRBV6-1 and TRBJ1-1; D unresolved. Germline V gene sequence: CDR1 MNHNS, CDR2 SASEGT. V was trimmed by 7 bases and J by 6 bases, leaving 12 bases between them. The CDR3 spans 12 residues. The CDR3 bases are TGTGCCAGCAACGGCATCAGGCCTGAAGCTTTCTTT. It is translated as CASNGIRPEAFF.

This clonotype was detected only a few times. This chain uses TRBV2 with TRBJ2-1, with TRBD2 as a possible D gene (5 bases). The germline gives CDR1 SNHLY, CDR2 FYNNEI. The CDR3 runs 15 residues. V was pared by 7 bases and J by 5 bases, with 18 bases between. The CDR3 region has the DNA TGTGCCAGCACCCACGCGGCACTAGATAACAATGAGCAGTTCTTC. Residues: CASTHAALDNNEQFF.

The rearrangement links TRBV29-1 to TRBJ1-2, with unresolved D. This CDR3 has 11 amino acids. Germline CDR1 and CDR2: SQVTM and ANQGSEA. V was clipped by 7 bases and J by 5 bases, with 11 bases between them. CDR3 bases: TGCAGCGCCGTACTCGGGTATGGCTACACCTTC. Encoded protein: CSAVLGYGYTF.

Only a few counts were recorded for this clonotype. V and J are TRBV20-1 and TRBJ2-5, with 10 bases matching TRBD2. This CDR3 has 14 amino acids. The germline V gene encodes CDR1 DFQATT and CDR2 SNEGSKA (reference sequence). V lost 6 bases and J lost 5; bases outside the gene matches: 9. The CDR3 region has the DNA TGCAGTGCCCAAGCGGGAGGGCCGTTTGAGACCCAGTACTTC. Translating gives CSAQAGGPFETQYF.

This clonotype has a count of ten or more. The chain employs TRBV6-5 and TRBJ1-2; 9 positions match TRBD1. The CDR3 is 13 amino acids. V lost 2 bases and J lost 6; bases outside the gene matches: 1. The germline V gene encodes CDR1 MNHEY and CDR2 SVGAGI. CDR3 in amino acids: CASSYGTGHGYTF. CDR3 nucleotide sequence: TGTGCCAGCAGTTACGGGACAGGGCATGGCTACACCTTC.

The gene calls are TRBV19 and TRBJ1-1; D possibly corresponds to TRBD1 (5 bases). The V and J ends lost 7 bases and 4 bases respectively, with 10 bases between them. Germline V gene data show CDR1 as LNHDA and CDR2 as SQIVND (reference sequence). The CDR3 extends over 12 amino acids. The CDR3 spells CASIAGGTEAFF. The CDR3 bases are TGTGCCAGTATTGCCGGGGGCACTGAAGCTTTCTTT.

The chain joins TRBV20-1 to TRBJ2-7, with 10 bases aligning to TRBD1. Looked up from germline, CDR1 is DFQATT and CDR2 is SNEGSKA (reference sequence). Unmatched junction bases numbered 11, after V lost 3 bases and J lost 6 bases. This CDR3 region has 15 residues. As DNA, the CDR3 is TGCAGTGCTAGTCCGGCTGGGACAGGGGTTCTCGAGCAGTACTTC. This translates into CSASPAGTGVLEQYF.